These 27 T cell receptor beta chains were sequenced from one sample in a study of PD-L1 blockade in urothelial cancer. Produced via immunoSEQ multiplex PCR; TCRdb's table is partial and in-frame only. Among tens of thousands of clones, around 90% were seen once, and the ten largest hold about 11%. As for time point: peripheral blood 6 weeks after treatment start. The starting material was PBMCs, obtained around atezolizumab (anti-PD-L1) treatment. These TCRs come from a woman aged 55-70 years with urothelial cancer.

A remark on this clone: Because the CDR3 is missing its conserved closing phenylalanine or tryptophan, this is likely a read error. The DNA is left out, because the CDR3 cannot be placed on it with certainty; the CDR3 is given as TCRdb lists it. The chain combines TRBV18 with TRBJ1-2. The germline CDR1 and CDR2 sequences are KGHSH and LQKENI. The CDR3 region is 11 residues in length, termini included. The CDR3 sequence is CASSPGTSRSL.

This chain uses TRBV29-1 with TRBJ2-7; D is perhaps TRBD1 (5 bases). The CDR3 length is 12 residues. V was trimmed by 4 bases and J by 2 bases, leaving 9 bases between them. CDR1 is SQVTM, CDR2 ANQGSEA, per germline. DNA for the CDR3: TGCAGCGTTGGTCAGGGTGCCTACGAGCAGTACTTC. This gives the protein CSVGQGAYEQYF.

The rearrangement uses TRBV1 and TRBJ1-1; the table names TRBD1, a call not compared with the DNA. TRBV1 is recorded as a pseudogene. The CDR3 is 13 residues long. This CDR3 is CTSSLGPNTEAFF. As DNA, the CDR3 is TGCACCAGCAGCCTTGGGCCGAACACTGAAGCTTTCTTT.

This rearrangement joins TRBV6-5 to TRBJ2-3; TRBD1 might be the D (6 bases). Deletions cut 3 bases from V and 2 bases from J, with 15 bases between. The CDR3 extends over 16 amino acids. Germline V gene lookup returns CDR1 MNHEY and CDR2 SVGAGI. CDR3 bases: TGTGCCAGCAGTTATCTTACAGGGCCCCCCACAGATACGCAGTATTTT. This encodes CASSYLTGPPTDTQYF.

V usage is TRBV11-2 and J usage is TRBJ2-7; TRBD2 agrees at 7 bases. This CDR3 is built from 16 residues. From germline, CDR1 is SGHAT and CDR2 FQNNGV. V was clipped by 3 bases and J by 3 bases; unmatched bases: 11. The CDR3 DNA is TGTGCCAGCAGCTTCCGGGAGGTGCCTTGGTTCTACGAGCAGTACTTC. It encodes CASSFREVPWFYEQYF.

This chain uses TRBV19 with TRBJ2-6; D is undetermined. The V end lost 3 bases, the J end lost 1 base, and 4 bases lay between the germline ends. From germline, CDR1 is LNHDA and CDR2 SQIVND (reference sequence). The CDR3 consists of 14 residues. The CDR3 DNA sequence: TGTGCCAGTAGTATTACATCTGGGGCCAACGTCCTGACTTTC. Protein: CASSITSGANVLTF.

The rearrangement uses TRBV2 and TRBJ2-1, with 12 bases aligning to TRBD2. The CDR3 spans 15 residues. Unmatched junction bases numbered 2, after V lost 2 bases and J lost 6 bases. Germline V gives CDR1 SNHLY, CDR2 FYNNEI. The CDR3 DNA is TGTGCCAGCAGTGAAAAGGGACTAGCGGGCAATGAGCAGTTCTTC. It translates to CASSEKGLAGNEQFF. The entire variable domain, with the rest obtained from reference TRBV2 and TRBJ2-1, is as follows: EPEVTQTPSHQVTQMGQEVILRCVPISNHLYFYWYRQILGQKVEFLVSFYNNEISEKSEIFDDQFSVERPDGSNFTLKIRSTKLEDSAMYFCASSEKGLAGNEQFFGPGTRLTVL.

The chain employs TRBV11-2 and TRBJ2-3; 8 bases align to TRBD2. V shed 1 base, J shed 5 bases, and the junction held 5 bases outside the gene matches. CDR3 size: 15 residues. CDR1 is SGHAT and CDR2 is FQNNGV in the germline V gene. The CDR3 DNA is TGTGCCAGCAGCTTAGCCGGGGGGGCCGTAGATACGCAGTATTTT. Translation gives CASSLAGGAVDTQYF.

The V and J genes are TRBV7-8 and TRBJ2-3, with 10 positions matching TRBD2. V lost 5 bases and J lost 0; bases outside the gene matches: 23. CDR3 size: 22 residues. Germline CDR1 and CDR2: SGHVS and FQNEAQ. The CDR3 region is CASSALPLLLAGDSRSTDTQYF. CDR3 in DNA: TGTGCCAGCAGCGCCCTCCCGTTGCTCCTAGCGGGAGACTCTAGGAGCACAGATACGCAGTATTTT.

The chain joins TRBV5-1 to TRBJ2-1; unclear D gene. Trimming shortened V by 2 bases and J by 4 bases, and 31 bases separated the two germline ends. This CDR3 has 21 amino acids. The V gene's germline CDR1 is SGHRS and CDR2 YFSETQ. In nucleotides, the CDR3 is TGCGCCAGCAGCTTTTTAAAGAGGAACTATTACAATGAGCTTTATTACAATGAGCAGTTCTTC. Its translation: CASSFLKRNYYNELYYNEQFF.

The V call is TRBV19, the J call TRBJ2-5, with 7 bases lining up with TRBD1. V trimming: 2 bases; J trimming: 7 bases; junction bases outside the gene matches: 10. The CDR3 length is 15 residues. In germline, CDR1 is LNHDA, CDR2 SQIVND (reference sequence). The CDR3 DNA sequence: TGTGCCAGTAGTATAAACGGACAGGTTCGTGCGACCCAGTACTTC. Translation gives CASSINGQVRATQYF.

The rearrangement joins TRBV6-5 to TRBJ2-5; 9 bases agree with TRBD2. This CDR3 region has 15 residues. Unmatched junction bases numbered 11, after V lost 5 bases and J lost 7 bases. Per germline, CDR1 MNHEY and CDR2 SVGAGI. The CDR3 loop reads CASSRLLAGVATQYF. In nucleotides, the CDR3 is TGTGCCAGCAGTCGCCTGTTAGCGGGGGTGGCGACCCAGTACTTC.

The V gene is TRBV6-5, the J gene TRBJ2-5, with D perhaps matching TRBD2 (6 bases). The CDR3 totals 16 residues. Deletions cut 2 bases from V and 7 bases from J, with 20 bases between. The germline gives CDR1 MNHEY, CDR2 SVGAGI. The CDR3 protein is CASSYQSTSSLGTQYF. The DNA for the CDR3 is TGTGCCAGCAGTTACCAGTCCACTAGCTCTCTGGGGACCCAGTACTTC.

The CDR3 loop reads CASSFSQGAGEHF. Here the CDR3 DNA reads TGTGCCAGCAGTTTTAGTCAGGGAGCGGGGGAGCATTTT. This chain uses TRBV27 with TRBJ1-5; a weak D match, TRBD1 (5 bases). Germline-derived CDR1 and CDR2 are MNHEY and SMNVEV (reference sequence). The V end was cut by 3 bases, the J end by 14 bases, with 17 bases between. The CDR3 is 13 residues long.

This chain joins TRBV7-8 and TRBJ1-1; no reliable D call. CDR1 is SGHVS, CDR2 FQNEAQ, per germline. V dropped 5 bases and J dropped 3 bases, with 10 bases sitting between them. This CDR3 has 13 amino acids. CDR3 sequence reads: CASSVSIDTEAFF. In nucleotides, the CDR3 is TGTGCCAGCAGCGTGAGCATTGACACTGAAGCTTTCTTT.

The chain is built from TRBV9 and TRBJ2-2; tentative D call: TRBD2 (5 bases). Trimming removed 1 base from V and 7 bases from J, with 11 bases in between. This CDR3 contains 14 residues. Germline assignment: CDR1 SGDLS and CDR2 YYNGEE. The CDR3 nucleotides read TGTGCCAGCAGCGTATCACCGGGGATCGGGGAGCTGTTTTTT. As protein: CASSVSPGIGELFF.

The chain joins TRBV10-1 to TRBJ1-2; a possible D gene is TRBD1 (5 bases). Germline CDR1 reads WNHNN; CDR2 reads SYGVQD (reference sequence). The length of the CDR3 is 17 residues. Trimming removed 8 bases from V and 5 bases from J, with 27 bases in between. CDR3 loop: CASGLRARASRGYGYTF. The CDR3 nucleotides are TGCGCCAGCGGACTACGAGCCAGGGCTTCACGTGGGTATGGCTACACCTTC.

The chain couples TRBV19 to TRBJ2-7; 8 bases align to TRBD2. Germline CDR1 reads LNHDA; CDR2 reads SQIVND (reference sequence). The CDR3 runs to 15 residues. V gave up 4 bases and J gave up 5 bases; unmatched junction bases: 10. CDR3 in amino acids: CASSTARYSGNEQYF. The DNA of the CDR3 is TGTGCCAGTAGTACCGCCCGGTATAGCGGGAACGAGCAGTACTTC.

V is TRBV27 and J is TRBJ2-3; 7 bases match TRBD2. Trimming removed 6 bases from V and 3 bases from J; junction bases left unmatched: 24. Germline lookup yields CDR1 MNHEY and CDR2 SMNVEV (reference sequence). CDR3 length: 20 residues. The CDR3 loop is CASSIEGSVWPGGETDTQYF. Written as DNA, the CDR3 is TGTGCCAGCAGCATCGAAGGGTCTGTTTGGCCGGGAGGAGAGACAGATACGCAGTATTTT.

The V gene is TRBV10-3, the J gene TRBJ1-5, with TRBD1 matching over 10 bases. V lost 0 bases, J lost 5 bases, and 10 bases stayed unmatched. CDR1 and CDR2 (germline): ENHRY, SYGVKD. The CDR3 extends over 18 amino acids. The CDR3 sequence is CAISESSAGTGVHQPQHF. In DNA form, the CDR3 reads TGTGCCATCAGTGAGTCGTCCGCCGGGACAGGGGTACATCAGCCCCAGCATTTT.

The chain couples TRBV29-1 to TRBJ2-5, with TRBD2 matching over 8 bases. This CDR3 region has 17 residues. The V and J ends lost 4 bases and 2 bases, in that order; junction bases with no gene match: 15. The germline gives CDR1 SQVTM, CDR2 ANQGSEA. The CDR3 loop reads CSVGLAGKPERQETQYF. The CDR3 DNA sequence: TGCAGCGTTGGCCTAGCGGGCAAACCGGAGAGACAAGAGACCCAGTACTTC.

The chain is built from TRBV19 and TRBJ1-1; D unclear. V was clipped by 7 bases and J by 0 bases, with 12 bases between them. Germline V lookup: CDR1 LNHDA, CDR2 SQIVND (reference sequence). The CDR3 sequence is 14 residues long. CDR3 protein: CASTQTVMNTEAFF. CDR3 nucleotides: TGTGCCAGTACCCAGACTGTAATGAACACTGAAGCTTTCTTT. Based on the CDR3 plus reference TRBV19 and TRBJ1-1, the full variable domain is DGGITQSPKYLFRKEGQNVTLSCEQNLNHDAMYWYRQDPGQGLRLIYYSQIVNDFQKGDIAEGYSVSREKKESFPLTVTSAQKNPTAFYLCASTQTVMNTEAFFGQGTRLTVV.

The rearrangement joins TRBV19 to TRBJ2-7; 8 bases align to TRBD1. V was clipped by 3 bases and J by 1 base; unmatched bases: 8. CDR1 and CDR2 from the germline V gene are LNHDA and SQIVND (reference sequence). CDR3 length: 16 residues. The CDR3 DNA follows: TGTGCCAGTAGTATCTCCCGGACAGGGCTATCCTACGAGCAGTACTTC. This sequence encodes CASSISRTGLSYEQYF.

This rearrangement joins TRBV2 to TRBJ2-7, with a possible D match to TRBD1 (6 bases). The CDR3 length is 13 residues. CDR1 is SNHLY, CDR2 FYNNEI, per germline. The V end lost 8 bases, the J end lost 5 bases, and 16 bases lay between the germline ends. CDR3 sequence: CASVRIRDNEQYF. CDR3 nucleotides: TGTGCCAGCGTAAGGATCCGGGACAACGAGCAGTACTTC.

This clone was detected only a few times. The CDR3 DNA sequence: TGTGCCAGCCGCAAGGGGGCCGGGGAGCTGTTTTTT. Translation gives CASRKGAGELFF. J is TRBJ2-2 and V is TRBV19; D perhaps matches TRBD1 (6 bases). Trimming removed 9 bases from V and 6 bases from J, with 11 bases in between. There are 12 residues in the CDR3. Per the germline V gene, CDR1 is LNHDA and CDR2 is SQIVND (reference sequence).

The V gene is TRBV5-1, the J gene TRBJ2-5, with 15 bases that match TRBD2. The CDR3 runs to 17 residues. V was pared by 0 bases and J by 3 bases, with 3 bases of the junction left unmatched. The germline V gene has CDR1 SGHRS and CDR2 YFSETQ. The CDR3 DNA reads TGCGCCAGCAGCTTGGGGACTAGCGGGAGGGCGGAAGAGACCCAGTACTTC. It is translated as CASSLGTSGRAEETQYF.

The chain combines TRBV5-1 with TRBJ2-5, with 11 bases fitting TRBD2. Germline CDR1 reads SGHRS; CDR2 reads YFSETQ. The CDR3 loop spans 17 amino acids. V was clipped by 2 bases and J by 4 bases; unmatched bases: 10. Written as DNA, the CDR3 is TGCGCCAGCAGCTTAGGAACTAGCGGGAGTTCGTTAGAGACCCAGTACTTC. Its translation is CASSLGTSGSSLETQYF.